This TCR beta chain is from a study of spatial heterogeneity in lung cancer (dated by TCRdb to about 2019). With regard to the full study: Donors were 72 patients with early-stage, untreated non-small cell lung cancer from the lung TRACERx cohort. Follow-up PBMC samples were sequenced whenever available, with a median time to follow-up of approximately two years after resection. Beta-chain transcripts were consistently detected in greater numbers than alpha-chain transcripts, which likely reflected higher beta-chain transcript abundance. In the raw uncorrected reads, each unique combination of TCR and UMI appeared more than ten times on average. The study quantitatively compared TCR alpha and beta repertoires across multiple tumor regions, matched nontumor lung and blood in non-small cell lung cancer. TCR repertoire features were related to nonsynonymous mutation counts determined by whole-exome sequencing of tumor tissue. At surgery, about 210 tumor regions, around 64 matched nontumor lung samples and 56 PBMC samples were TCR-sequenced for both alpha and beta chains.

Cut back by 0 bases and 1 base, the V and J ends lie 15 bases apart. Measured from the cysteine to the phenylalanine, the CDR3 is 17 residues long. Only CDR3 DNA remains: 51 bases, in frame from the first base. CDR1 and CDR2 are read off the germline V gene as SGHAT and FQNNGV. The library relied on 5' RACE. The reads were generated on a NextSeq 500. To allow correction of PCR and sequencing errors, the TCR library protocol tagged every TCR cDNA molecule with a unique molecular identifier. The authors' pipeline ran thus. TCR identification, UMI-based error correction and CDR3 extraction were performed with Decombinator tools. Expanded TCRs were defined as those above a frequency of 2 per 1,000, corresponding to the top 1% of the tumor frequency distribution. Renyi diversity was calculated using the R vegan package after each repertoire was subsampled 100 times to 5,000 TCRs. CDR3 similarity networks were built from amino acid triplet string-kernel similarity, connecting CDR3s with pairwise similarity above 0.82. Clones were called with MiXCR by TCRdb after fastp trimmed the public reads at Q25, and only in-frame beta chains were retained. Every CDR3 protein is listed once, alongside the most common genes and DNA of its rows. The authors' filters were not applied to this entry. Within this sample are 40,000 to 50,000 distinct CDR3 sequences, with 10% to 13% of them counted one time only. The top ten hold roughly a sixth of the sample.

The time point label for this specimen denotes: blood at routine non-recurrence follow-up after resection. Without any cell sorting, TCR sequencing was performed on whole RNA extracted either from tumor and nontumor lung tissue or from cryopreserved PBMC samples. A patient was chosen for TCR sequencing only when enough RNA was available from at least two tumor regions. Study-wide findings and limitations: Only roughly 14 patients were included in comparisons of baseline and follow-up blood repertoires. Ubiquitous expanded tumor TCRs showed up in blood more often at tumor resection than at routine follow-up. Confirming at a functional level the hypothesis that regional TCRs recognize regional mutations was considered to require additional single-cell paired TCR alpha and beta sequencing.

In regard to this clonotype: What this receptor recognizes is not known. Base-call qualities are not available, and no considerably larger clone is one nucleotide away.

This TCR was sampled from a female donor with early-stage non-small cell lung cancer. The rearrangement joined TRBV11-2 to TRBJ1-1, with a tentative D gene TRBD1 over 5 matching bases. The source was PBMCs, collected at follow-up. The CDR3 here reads CASSLDPAWGGNTEAFF. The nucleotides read TGTGCCAGCAGCTTAGATCCCGCCTGGGGCGGGAACACTGAAGCTTTCTTT.